This TCR beta chain was observed in a study of blood T cell repertoires in COVID-19. Clones were sequenced by immunoSEQ multiplex PCR, and TCRdb holds only the in-frame ones, with some missing. The sample yields 55,000 to 65,000 clones, roughly 79% seen once. The V gene's germline CDR1 is SGHRS and CDR2 YFSETQ. V shed 3 bases, J shed 5 bases, and the junction held 6 bases outside the gene matches. The CDR3 extends over 16 amino acids. The chain uses TRBV5-1 and TRBJ2-2, with TRBD1 matching over 11 bases. Specimen: peripheral blood. The TCR sequence derives from a man aged 55 to 70 with acute or convalescent COVID-19. The CDR3 region is CASSWTGGAVTGELFF. DNA for the CDR3: TGCGCCAGCAGCTGGACAGGGGGCGCGGTGACCGGGGAGCTGTTTTTT.